Each of the 20 T cell receptor beta chains below was sequenced from the same sample in a study of vaccination and CD4 T cells after COVID-19. The antigens these receptors bind are not known. The Oncomine TCR Beta short-read assay generated sequence data from the DNA of cultured CD4+ T cells. TCRdb re-derived calls from the PCR reads in MiXCR, one entry per CDR3 protein. The table has fewer than 15,000 distinct CDR3 sequences, around 60% seen once; the top ten hold approximately 18%. Regarding treatment: approximately 10-day PBMC culture with coronavirus spike peptide pools or control peptides (ViraFEST assay). The material sequenced was cultured CD4+ T cells from blood, taken after SARS-CoV-2 vaccination. All receptors derive from a human donor with COVID-19.

J is TRBJ2-3 and V is TRBV7-2, with D perhaps TRBD2 (6 bases). Trimming shortened V by 2 bases and J by 3 bases, and 15 bases separated the two germline ends. The CDR3 has 16 residues. Germline V CDR1 and CDR2: SGHTA, FQGNSA. The CDR3 nucleotides are TGTGCCAGCAGCTTAACCGGGACTTTCGGGACAGATACGCAGTATTTT. This gives the protein CASSLTGTFGTDTQYF.

This clonotype has more than one count but fewer than ten. The chain couples TRBV19 to TRBJ2-3, with D uncertain. Trimming stripped 2 bases from V and 2 bases from J, with 8 bases between. The CDR3 covers 14 residues. CDR1 LNHDA and CDR2 SQIVND come from the germline V gene (reference sequence). Here the CDR3 reads CASSITLSTDTQYF. DNA for the CDR3: TGTGCCAGTAGTATAACCCTTTCCACAGATACGCAGTATTTT.

The rearrangement links TRBV7-2 to TRBJ1-6; the D gene is possibly TRBD1 (5 bases). This CDR3 has 14 amino acids. V lost 8 bases, J lost 7 bases, and 15 bases lay in between. CDR1 is SGHTA, CDR2 FQGNSA, per germline. CDR3 coding DNA: TGTGCCAGCGGTCTGATGCAGGGCAATTCACCCCTCCACTTT. Its translation: CASGLMQGNSPLHF.

By sample share, this clonotype is large (0.1 to 1%). The CDR3 coding sequence is TGTGCCAGTAGTCCAAACGTGGGACCGAGCACTGAAGCTTTCTTT. It is translated as CASSPNVGPSTEAFF. The chain recombines TRBV19 with TRBJ1-1, with D perhaps matching TRBD1 (5 bases). With 5 bases removed from V and 4 bases from J, the gap between germline ends came to 17 bases. Germline V gene data show CDR1 as LNHDA and CDR2 as SQIVND (reference sequence). CDR3 length: 15 residues.

The CDR3 loop is CASSLVGYEQYF. CDR3 nucleotide sequence: TGTGCCAGCAGCTTAGTAGGGTACGAGCAGTACTTC. This rearrangement joins TRBV7-2 to TRBJ2-7, with D unclear. The CDR3 sequence is 12 residues long. The V and J ends lost 1 base and 4 bases respectively, with 5 bases between them. Per the germline V gene, CDR1 is SGHTA and CDR2 is FQGNSA.

This clonotype was recorded a few times. The gene calls are TRBV6-1 and TRBJ1-2, with no clear D. The CDR3 extends over 17 amino acids. V lost 6 bases and J 0 bases, leaving 20 bases between the germline ends. Germline CDR1 and CDR2: MNHNS and SASEGT. The chain's CDR3 is CASREVGSLLANYGYTF. CDR3 DNA sequence: TGTGCCAGCAGGGAGGTGGGGTCCCTGCTAGCTAACTATGGCTACACCTTC.

The V and J genes are TRBV24-1 and TRBJ2-2; D is perhaps TRBD2 (5 bases). This CDR3 is built from 14 residues. V was trimmed by 2 bases and J by 5 bases, leaving 8 bases between them. Looked up from germline, CDR1 is KGHDR and CDR2 is SFDVKD. CDR3 DNA sequence: TGTGCCACCAGTGATTACCCGGGAACCGGGGAGCTGTTTTTT. It encodes CATSDYPGTGELFF.

Here the CDR3 DNA reads TGTGCCAGTAGTACGGCCGGGAACTCACCCCTCCACTTT. Translation gives CASSTAGNSPLHF. The chain joins TRBV19 to TRBJ1-6; D gene unclear. Trimming cost V 4 bases and J 10 bases, with 11 bases left between them. This CDR3 contains 13 residues. Germline V gene lookup returns CDR1 LNHDA and CDR2 SQIVND (reference sequence).

The chain employs TRBV10-1 and TRBJ2-3; 11 nucleotides align to TRBD1. This CDR3 region has 15 residues. Trimming at V came to 6 bases and at J to 5 bases, leaving 7 bases not matched to a gene. CDR1 is WNHNN and CDR2 is SYGVQD in the germline V gene (reference sequence). In DNA, the CDR3 is TGCGCCAGCAGCCCCCTCGGGACAGGGGGAGATACGCAGTATTTT. Protein sequence: CASSPLGTGGDTQYF.

For this clonotype: The junction differs from germline at one of its ends, possibly a read error. J is TRBJ1-2 and V is TRBV10-3; D gene unclear. Germline V gene data show CDR1 as ENHRY and CDR2 as SYGVKD. This CDR3 has 13 amino acids. CDR3 nucleotides: TGTGCCATCAGTGTCGACCTAGGTTATGGCTACACTTTC. Encoded protein: CAISVDLGYGYTF.

The chain uses TRBV7-6 and TRBJ1-5; no firm D call. V gave up 1 base and J gave up 2 bases, with 3 bases separating them. Germline CDR1 reads SGHVS; CDR2 reads FNYEAQ. The CDR3 sequence is 13 residues long. The CDR3 loop reads CASSLGRNQPQHF. The CDR3 bases are TGTGCCAGCAGCTTAGGCCGCAATCAGCCCCAGCATTTT.

The genes are TRBV2 and TRBJ1-5; D possibly corresponds to TRBD1 (5 bases). The CDR3 is made up of 12 amino acids. Germline CDR1 reads SNHLY; CDR2 reads FYNNEI. V lost 10 bases and J 7 bases, leaving 14 bases between the germline ends. This chain's CDR3 is CATGTWGQPQHF. The CDR3 coding sequence is TGTGCCACCGGGACCTGGGGACAGCCCCAGCATTTT.

This clonotype was picked up a small number of times. The gene calls are TRBV3-1 and TRBJ2-5; 7 positions match TRBD1. J lost 5 bases, V lost 5 bases, and 2 bases had no gene match. Germline loops: CDR1 LGHDT, CDR2 YNNKEL (reference sequence). This CDR3 has 12 amino acids. This chain's CDR3 is CASSTGAETQYF. The CDR3 nucleotides read TGTGCCAGCAGCACAGGGGCGGAGACCCAGTACTTC.

The chain couples TRBV2 to TRBJ2-5; 8 nucleotides align to TRBD2. This CDR3 comprises 15 residues. The V gene end was trimmed by 4 bases and the J gene end by 3 bases; junction bases not matched to a gene: 7. CDR1 SNHLY and CDR2 FYNNEI come from the germline V gene. CDR3 in amino acids: CASSGPPAGEETQYF. In DNA, the CDR3 is TGTGCCAGCAGTGGGCCCCCAGCGGGAGAAGAGACCCAGTACTTC.

This clonotype was detected a few times. The V call is TRBV15, the J call TRBJ1-6; no definite D call. The CDR3 is 14 residues long. V was shortened by 5 bases and J by 9 bases, with 14 bases between the two germline ends. The germline V gene encodes CDR1 LNHNV and CDR2 YYDKDF (reference sequence). CDR3: CATSGRGEGSPLHF. The CDR3, as DNA: TGTGCCACCAGCGGGCGCGGGGAGGGTTCACCCCTCCACTTT.

This clonotype was seen only a few times. This chain joins TRBV20-1 and TRBJ1-5; no definite D call. The CDR3 runs 14 residues. Trimming took 3 bases from V and 0 from J, leaving 9 bases between them. CDR1 is DFQATT and CDR2 is SNEGSKA in the germline V gene (reference sequence). The CDR3 coding sequence is TGCAGTGCTAGGCCTGGGAATAGCAATCAGCCCCAGCATTTT. Translation gives CSARPGNSNQPQHF.

J is TRBJ2-4 and V is TRBV6-2 or TRBV6-3; 9 bases are a match to TRBD1. CDR1 MNHEY and CDR2 SVGEGT come from the germline V gene. The CDR3 loop spans 16 amino acids. V shed 6 bases and J 6 bases; nucleotides not matched to a gene: 12. The CDR3 nucleotides are TGTGCCAGCAGCCCGACCGGGACAGGGACGGGAAACATTCAGTACTTC. This gives the protein CASSPTGTGTGNIQYF.

The chain employs TRBV30 and TRBJ1-2; D gene uncertain. The CDR3 runs 12 residues. From germline, CDR1 is GTSNPN and CDR2 SVGIG (reference sequence). Trimming removed 4 bases at V and 7 bases at J, with 13 bases between. The CDR3 coding sequence is TGTGCCTGGAACCCTCCCTCGGGTGGCTACACCTTC. Encoded protein: CAWNPPSGGYTF.

This clonotype was seen once. This chain uses TRBV5-1 with TRBJ1-6, with D unresolved. Between the trimmed V and J ends, which lost 1 base and 3 bases, there was a span of 11 bases. The length of the CDR3 is 16 residues. CDR1 is SGHRS and CDR2 is YFSETQ in the germline V gene. The CDR3 protein is CASSLSTDFYNSPLHF. Written as DNA, the CDR3 is TGCGCCAGCAGCTTGAGTACAGACTTCTATAATTCACCCCTCCACTTT.

This clonotype was seen a single time. The chain couples TRBV4-1 to TRBJ2-7, with D possibly TRBD1 on 6 matching bases. This CDR3 comprises 17 residues. Trimming pared 0 bases from V and 0 bases from J, leaving 15 bases between. Germline values: CDR1 MGHRA, CDR2 YSYEKL. CDR3 sequence: CASSQDFRTAGSYEQYF. DNA for the CDR3: TGCGCCAGCAGCCAAGACTTTCGGACAGCCGGCTCCTACGAGCAGTACTTC.